The next 29 T cell receptor beta chains were all read from a single sample in a study of cytomegalovirus exposure and HLA in healthy donors. The PCR made use of 60 Vbeta and 13 Jbeta primers. Method: immunoSEQ multiplex PCR; TCRdb's copy keeps in-frame clones and lacks some. The sample lists about 120,000 clones; 77% were seen once. The sample comprised PBMCs. Source of these receptors: a young man in good health and CMV-seropositive.

The chain has TRBV19 and TRBJ2-2; no clear D. The V gene's germline CDR1 is LNHDA and CDR2 SQIVND (reference sequence). V was cut by 0 bases and J by 1 base, with 3 bases left in between. The CDR3 is 14 residues long. Written as DNA, the CDR3 is TGTGCCAGTAGTATAGATCGGAACACCGGGGAGCTGTTTTTT. It codes for CASSIDRNTGELFF. Filled out from reference TRBV19 and TRBJ2-2, the complete variable domain reads DGGITQSPKYLFRKEGQNVTLSCEQNLNHDAMYWYRQDPGQGLRLIYYSQIVNDFQKGDIAEGYSVSREKKESFPLTVTSAQKNPTAFYLCASSIDRNTGELFFGEGSRLTVL.

This clone occurred a few times. The chain combines TRBV6-1 with TRBJ2-7; TRBD1 agrees at 7 bases. The CDR3 is 11 amino acids. J was trimmed by 6 bases and V by 9 bases; bases with no gene match: 5. Per the germline V gene, CDR1 is MNHNS and CDR2 is SASEGT. CDR3 in DNA: TGTGCCAGTAGGACAGGAGCCGAGCAGTACTTC. This translates into CASRTGAEQYF.

V usage is TRBV11-2 and J usage is TRBJ1-4, with 9 bases matching TRBD1. This CDR3 has 14 amino acids. With 5 bases clipped from V and 7 bases from J, the junction kept 5 bases outside the gene matches. Per germline, CDR1 SGHAT and CDR2 FQNNGV. CDR3 protein: CASSPDRGGEKLFF. In DNA, the CDR3 is TGTGCCAGCAGCCCTGACAGGGGGGGTGAAAAACTGTTTTTT.

This sequence joins TRBV2 and TRBJ2-5; 12 positions agree with TRBD2. This CDR3 is built from 14 residues. Trimming cost V 6 bases and J 1 base; bases outside gene matches: 0. Germline CDR1 reads SNHLY; CDR2 reads FYNNEI. The CDR3 DNA is TGTGCCAGCAGACTAGCGGGGGGCCAAGAGACCCAGTACTTC. It translates to CASRLAGGQETQYF.

This clone came up a few times. The CDR3 nucleotides are TGTGCCAGCAGCTTAGCTCCTAGCGGTAGCACAGATACGCAGTATTTT. Protein product: CASSLAPSGSTDTQYF. The chain links TRBV11-2 to TRBJ2-3; 7 bases are shared with TRBD2. Germline V gives CDR1 SGHAT, CDR2 FQNNGV. This CDR3 contains 16 residues. Unmatched junction bases numbered 4, after V lost 1 base and J lost 0 bases.

The chain couples TRBV14 to TRBJ2-7, with D possibly TRBD1 on 5 matching bases. Trimming left V 5 bases short and J 1 base short, with 15 bases between. Looked up from germline, CDR1 is SGHDN and CDR2 is FVKESK. The CDR3 consists of 15 residues. CDR3 loop: CASSRQNGPSYEQYF. For the CDR3, the DNA is TGTGCCAGCAGCAGACAGAACGGACCATCCTACGAGCAGTACTTC.

On this clone itself: The junction shows a germline mismatch at one end, possibly a read error. V usage is TRBV5-1 and J usage is TRBJ2-4; maybe TRBD2 (5 bases). Germline CDR1 is SGHRS and CDR2 is YFSETQ. The CDR3 covers 17 residues. Written as DNA, the CDR3 is TGCGCCAGCAGCTCTCTGGACGGATATCTAGCCAAAAACAGTCAGTACTTC. Protein: CASSSLDGYLAKNSQYF.

The rearrangement uses TRBV6-6 and TRBJ2-5; 11 nucleotides match TRBD2. CDR3 length: 16 amino acids. Trimming cost V 6 bases and J 5 bases; bases outside gene matches: 11. CDR1 is MNHNY, CDR2 SVGAGI, per germline (reference sequence). CDR3 region: CASSPIAGGPGETQYF. The DNA for the CDR3 is TGTGCCAGCAGCCCAATAGCGGGAGGGCCGGGGGAGACCCAGTACTTC.

The chain uses TRBV5-1 and TRBJ1-2, with D perhaps TRBD1 (5 bases). The V gene lost 3 bases and the J gene lost 7 bases, with 19 bases spanning the gap. The germline V gene encodes CDR1 SGHRS and CDR2 YFSETQ. This CDR3 is 15 amino acids long. The CDR3 here is CASSSGDWGTVGYTF. The CDR3 DNA follows: TGCGCCAGCAGCTCCGGGGACTGGGGAACTGTTGGCTACACCTTC.

CDR3: CASTITGRDTEAFF. The CDR3 nucleotides read TGTGCCAGCACAATTACAGGGAGGGACACTGAAGCTTTCTTT. The rearrangement joins TRBV2 to TRBJ1-1; D may be TRBD1 (6 bases). The CDR3 spans 14 residues. Germline assignment: CDR1 SNHLY and CDR2 FYNNEI. Trimming took 7 bases from V and 3 from J, leaving 15 bases between them.

V is TRBV5-6 and J is TRBJ1-2, with 10 positions matching TRBD1. CDR3 size: 15 residues. Per the germline V gene, CDR1 is SGHDT and CDR2 is YYEEEE. Germline trimming cut 2 bases from V and 6 bases from J; bases unmatched to any gene: 7. The CDR3 sequence is CASSLRDRGGDGYTF. The CDR3 region has the DNA TGTGCCAGCAGCTTACGGGACAGGGGTGGAGATGGCTACACCTTC.

This chain links TRBV11-2 with TRBJ1-1, with 9 bases lining up with TRBD1. The germline CDR1 and CDR2 sequences are SGHAT and FQNNGV. Losses at the gene ends were 3 bases for V and 3 bases for J; bases not matched to a gene: 8. The CDR3 length is 16 residues. The CDR3 bases are TGTGCCAGCAGCTTGGGACCGGGACAGGGCCACACTGAAGCTTTCTTT. This encodes CASSLGPGQGHTEAFF.

V gene TRBV19 combines with J gene TRBJ2-7, with 7 bases fitting TRBD1. There are 14 residues in the CDR3. Germline V CDR1 and CDR2: LNHDA, SQIVND (reference sequence). With 3 bases clipped from V and 7 bases from J, the junction kept 9 bases outside the gene matches. Here the CDR3 reads CASSMTGQSREQYF. The CDR3 nucleotides read TGTGCCAGTAGTATGACGGGACAGTCTAGGGAGCAGTACTTC. Combining the CDR3 with reference TRBV19 and TRBJ2-7 gives the whole variable domain DGGITQSPKYLFRKEGQNVTLSCEQNLNHDAMYWYRQDPGQGLRLIYYSQIVNDFQKGDIAEGYSVSREKKESFPLTVTSAQKNPTAFYLCASSMTGQSREQYFGPGTRLTVT.

The V gene is TRBV5-1, the J gene TRBJ1-2; D perhaps matches TRBD1 (6 bases). The CDR3 sequence is 14 residues long. The V and J ends lost 4 bases and 6 bases respectively, with 16 bases between them. Germline V gene data show CDR1 as SGHRS and CDR2 as YFSETQ. In DNA, the CDR3 is TGCGCCAGCAGCCCCTGGGGGGGGGCAAATGGCTACACCTTC. Translation gives CASSPWGGANGYTF.

The chain recombines TRBV19 with TRBJ1-1, with D uncertain. The V and J ends lost 9 bases and 3 bases respectively, with 14 bases between them. The CDR3 contains 13 residues. The germline V gene has CDR1 LNHDA and CDR2 SQIVND (reference sequence). The CDR3 reads CASATGFDTEAFF. CDR3 sequence (DNA): TGTGCCAGCGCAACGGGGTTCGACACTGAAGCTTTCTTT.

Note on this clone: The identical CDR3 is also encoded by other nucleotide sequences in the sample. This chain uses TRBV5-1 with TRBJ1-2; D may be TRBD1 (6 bases). Germline V gives CDR1 SGHRS, CDR2 YFSETQ. CDR3 length: 14 amino acids. Between the trimmed V and J ends, which lost 0 bases and 2 bases, there was a span of 8 bases. The CDR3 DNA reads TGCGCCAGCAGCTTGGACAGGGTCAACTATGGCTACACCTTC. This translates into CASSLDRVNYGYTF.

V gene TRBV28 combines with J gene TRBJ1-5, with 7 positions matching TRBD1. The V segment lost 3 bases and the J segment 7 bases; nucleotides outside the gene matches: 9. Per the germline V gene, CDR1 is MDHEN and CDR2 is SYDVKM. The CDR3 covers 15 residues. The CDR3 DNA sequence: TGTGCCAGCAGTTTTAAGGGGGCGGTACGACAGCCCCAGCATTTT. Protein: CASSFKGAVRQPQHF. The full variable domain, in which reference TRBV28 and TRBJ1-5 provide the parts outside the CDR3, is DVKVTQSSRYLVKRTGEKVFLECVQDMDHENMFWYRQDPGLGLRLIYFSYDVKMKEKGDIPEGYSVSREKKERFSLILESASTNQTSMYLCASSFKGAVRQPQHFGDGTRLSIL.

This clone turned up a few times. The rearrangement links TRBV19 to TRBJ1-1; 8 bases map to TRBD1. CDR1 and CDR2 from the germline V gene are LNHDA and SQIVND (reference sequence). J lost 0 bases, V lost 2 bases, and 2 bases had no gene match. CDR3 length: 15 residues. CDR3 in DNA: TGTGCCAGTAGTATAAACAGGGGGTTGAACACTGAAGCTTTCTTT. This translates into CASSINRGLNTEAFF.

The V gene is TRBV5-4, the J gene TRBJ2-7; 10 bases align to TRBD2. Germline V gene lookup returns CDR1 SGHNT and CDR2 YYREEE (reference sequence). The V segment lost 6 bases and the J segment 5 bases; nucleotides outside the gene matches: 11. The CDR3 is made up of 15 amino acids. This chain's CDR3 is CASTGESGRAHEQYF. CDR3 bases: TGTGCCAGCACGGGGGAGAGCGGGAGGGCCCACGAGCAGTACTTC.

The chain is built from TRBV29-1 and TRBJ2-1; 7 bases are shared with TRBD2. Germline assignment: CDR1 SQVTM and CDR2 ANQGSEA. CDR3 length: 14 amino acids. V was clipped by 3 bases and J by 0 bases; unmatched bases: 2. The CDR3 sequence is CSVEGLNSYNEQFF. CDR3 in DNA: TGCAGCGTTGAGGGACTAAACTCCTACAATGAGCAGTTCTTC.

This clone was seen a single time. The rearrangement links TRBV5-4 to TRBJ2-2; 12 nucleotides match TRBD2. V gave up 4 bases and J gave up 5 bases; unmatched junction bases: 12. The germline V gene has CDR1 SGHNT and CDR2 YYREEE (reference sequence). The CDR3 has 18 residues. The DNA of the CDR3 is TGTGCCAGCAGCCGGGGACTAGCGGGTGGAGAGGGTACCGGGGAGCTGTTTTTT. Translation: CASSRGLAGGEGTGELFF.

The chain carries TRBV7-9 and TRBJ2-1; 13 bases map to TRBD2. This CDR3 region has 15 residues. CDR1 and CDR2 (germline): SEHNR, FQNEAQ (reference sequence). The J segment lost 9 bases and the V segment lost 10 bases, leaving 12 bases of the junction unmatched. This CDR3 is CATPGLAGFRGEQFF. CDR3 nucleotide sequence: TGTGCCACCCCGGGACTAGCGGGATTTCGGGGTGAGCAGTTCTTC.

The chain joins TRBV18 to TRBJ1-1; tentatively, D is TRBD1 (5 bases). The CDR3 spans 14 residues. Looked up from germline, CDR1 is KGHSH and CDR2 is LQKENI. The ends were cut back, 5 bases at V and 4 bases at J, with 14 bases in the middle. CDR3 amino acids: CASSAYQGGTEAFF. In DNA, the CDR3 is TGTGCCAGCTCAGCTTATCAGGGTGGCACTGAAGCTTTCTTT.

This clone was detected only a few times. V gene TRBV5-1 combines with J gene TRBJ2-2; 7 bases line up with TRBD2. Trimming at V came to 3 bases and at J to 2 bases, leaving 4 bases not matched to a gene. Germline V gene sequence: CDR1 SGHRS, CDR2 YFSETQ. CDR3 size: 15 residues. DNA of the CDR3: TGCGCCAGCAGCTGGGGCGGGGGTAACACCGGGGAGCTGTTTTTT. It is translated as CASSWGGGNTGELFF.

The V and J genes are TRBV5-4 and TRBJ2-5; 9 bases agree with TRBD2. V shed 0 bases and J 1 base; nucleotides not matched to a gene: 4. Germline lookup yields CDR1 SGHNT and CDR2 YYREEE (reference sequence). The CDR3 loop spans 16 amino acids. CDR3 nucleotide sequence: TGTGCCAGCAGCTTGGGAATAGCGGGGGCCCAAGAGACCCAGTACTTC. It is translated as CASSLGIAGAQETQYF.

The chain uses TRBV5-1 and TRBJ1-2; the match to TRBD1 covers 7 bases. The CDR3 extends over 17 amino acids. V shed 0 bases, J shed 2 bases, and the junction held 10 bases outside the gene matches. Germline CDR1 is SGHRS and CDR2 is YFSETQ. CDR3: CASSLAIGATGNYGYTF. The CDR3 region has the DNA TGCGCCAGCAGCTTGGCCATTGGTGCGACAGGGAACTATGGCTACACCTTC.

The chain uses TRBV7-9 and TRBJ2-2, with D possibly TRBD1 on 5 matching bases. The V gene's germline CDR1 is SEHNR and CDR2 FQNEAQ (reference sequence). Trimming left V 7 bases short and J 3 bases short, with 15 bases between. The length of the CDR3 is 15 residues. CDR3 residues: CASTLRQTDTGELFF. CDR3 nucleotides: TGTGCCAGCACCTTGCGACAGACGGACACCGGGGAGCTGTTTTTT. Variable domain in full (rest from reference TRBV7-9 and TRBJ2-2): DTGVSQNPRHKITKRGQNVTFRCDPISEHNRLYWYRQTLGQGPEFLTYFQNEAQLEKSRLLSDRFSAERPKGSFSTLEIQRTEQGDSAMYLCASTLRQTDTGELFFGEGSRLTVL.

This rearrangement joins TRBV5-4 to TRBJ2-7, with 8 bases aligning to TRBD2. The J segment lost 3 bases and the V segment lost 4 bases, leaving 9 bases of the junction unmatched. The germline V gene has CDR1 SGHNT and CDR2 YYREEE (reference sequence). This CDR3 region has 15 residues. Here the CDR3 DNA reads TGTGCCAGCAGCCCTGGGAAGCGGGGGAACTACGAGCAGTACTTC. Translated, it gives CASSPGKRGNYEQYF.

The chain is built from TRBV28 and TRBJ2-7; D is undetermined. CDR3 size: 14 residues. Germline V gene sequence: CDR1 MDHEN, CDR2 SYDVKM. V was pared by 2 bases and J by 0 bases, with 8 bases between. The CDR3 sequence is CASSLARSSYEQYF. For the CDR3, the DNA is TGTGCCAGCAGTTTAGCTAGGAGCTCCTACGAGCAGTACTTC.